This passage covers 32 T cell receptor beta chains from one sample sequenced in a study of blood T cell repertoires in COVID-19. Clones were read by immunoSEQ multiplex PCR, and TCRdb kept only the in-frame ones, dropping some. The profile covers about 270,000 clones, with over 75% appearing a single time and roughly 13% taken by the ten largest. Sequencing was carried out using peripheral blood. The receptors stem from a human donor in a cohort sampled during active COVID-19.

For the CDR3, the DNA is TGTGCCAGCAGCCCATCCTCGGGACAGTACAATGAGCAGTTCTTC. Its translation is CASSPSSGQYNEQFF. The chain uses TRBV11-1 and TRBJ2-1; 7 positions agree with TRBD1. CDR3 length equals 15 residues. Germline CDR1 and CDR2: SGHAT and FQDESV (reference sequence). The ends lost 5 bases at V and 4 bases at J; junction bases unmatched: 8.

This chain's CDR3 is CASSRLAGDITGELFF. CDR3 DNA sequence: TGTGCCAGCAGTCGACTAGCGGGAGACATAACCGGGGAGCTGTTTTTT. The rearrangement links TRBV14 to TRBJ2-2, with 12 nucleotides matching TRBD2. The V segment lost 6 bases and the J segment 5 bases; nucleotides outside the gene matches: 7. The CDR3 has 16 amino acids. The V gene's germline CDR1 is SGHDN and CDR2 FVKESK.

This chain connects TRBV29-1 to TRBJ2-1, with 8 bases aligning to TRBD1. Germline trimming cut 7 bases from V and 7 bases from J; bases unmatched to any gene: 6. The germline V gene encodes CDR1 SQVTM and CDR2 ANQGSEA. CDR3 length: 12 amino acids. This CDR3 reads CSAFRGRNEQFF. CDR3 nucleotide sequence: TGCAGCGCCTTCAGGGGGCGGAATGAGCAGTTCTTC.

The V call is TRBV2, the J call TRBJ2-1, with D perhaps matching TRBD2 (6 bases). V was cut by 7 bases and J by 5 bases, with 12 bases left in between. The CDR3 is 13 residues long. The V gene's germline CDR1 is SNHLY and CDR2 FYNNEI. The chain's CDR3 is CASKSSGDNEQFF. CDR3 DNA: TGTGCCAGCAAGAGTAGCGGAGACAATGAGCAGTTCTTC.

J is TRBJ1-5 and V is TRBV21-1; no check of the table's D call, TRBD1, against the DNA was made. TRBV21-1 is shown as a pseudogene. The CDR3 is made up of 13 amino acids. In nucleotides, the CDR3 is TGTGCCAGCAGGCACAGGGGCAATCAGCCCCAGCATTTT. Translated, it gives CASRHRGNQPQHF.

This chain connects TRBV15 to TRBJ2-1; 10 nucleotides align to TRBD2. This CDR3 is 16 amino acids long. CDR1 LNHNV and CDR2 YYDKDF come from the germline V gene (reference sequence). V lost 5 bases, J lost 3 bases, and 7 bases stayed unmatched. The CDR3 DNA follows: TGTGCCACCAGCGGGTGGACTAGCGGATACTACAATGAGCAGTTCTTC. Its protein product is CATSGWTSGYYNEQFF.

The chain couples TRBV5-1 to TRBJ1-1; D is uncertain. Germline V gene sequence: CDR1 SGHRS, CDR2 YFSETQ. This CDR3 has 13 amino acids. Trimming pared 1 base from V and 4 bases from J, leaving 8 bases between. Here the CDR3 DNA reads TGCGCCAGCAGCTTGAGACTAGGCACTGAAGCTTTCTTT. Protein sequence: CASSLRLGTEAFF.

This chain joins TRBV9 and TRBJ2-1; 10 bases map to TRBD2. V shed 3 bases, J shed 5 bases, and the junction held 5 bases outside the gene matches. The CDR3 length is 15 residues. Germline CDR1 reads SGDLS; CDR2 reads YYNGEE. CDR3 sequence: CASSGGTSDHNEQFF. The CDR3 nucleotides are TGTGCCAGCAGCGGCGGGACTAGCGACCACAATGAGCAGTTCTTC.

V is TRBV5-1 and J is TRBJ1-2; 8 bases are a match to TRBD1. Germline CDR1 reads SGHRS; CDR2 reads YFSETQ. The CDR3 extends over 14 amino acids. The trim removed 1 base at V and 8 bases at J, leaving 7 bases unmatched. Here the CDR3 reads CASSLSTTGEGYTF. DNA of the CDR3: TGCGCCAGCAGCTTGAGCACGACAGGGGAAGGCTACACCTTC.

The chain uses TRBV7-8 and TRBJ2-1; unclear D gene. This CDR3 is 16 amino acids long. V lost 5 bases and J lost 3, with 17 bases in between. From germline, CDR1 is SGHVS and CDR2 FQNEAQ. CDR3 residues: CASSPPKVAGYNEQFF. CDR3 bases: TGTGCCAGCAGCCCCCCGAAGGTGGCAGGCTACAATGAGCAGTTCTTC.

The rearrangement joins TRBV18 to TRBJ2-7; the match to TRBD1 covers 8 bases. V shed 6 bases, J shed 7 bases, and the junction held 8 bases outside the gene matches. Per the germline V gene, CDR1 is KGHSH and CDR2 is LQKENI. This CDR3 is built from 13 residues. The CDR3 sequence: CASSQGAVGEQYF. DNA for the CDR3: TGTGCCAGCTCCCAGGGGGCGGTGGGGGAGCAGTACTTC.

DNA of the CDR3: TGTGCCAGCAGTGTCAGGGGACAAGGTGGTTCACCCCTCCACTTT. Its translation is CASSVRGQGGSPLHF. The rearrangement uses TRBV2 and TRBJ1-6; a possible D gene is TRBD1 (6 bases). V was shortened by 4 bases and J by 9 bases, with 16 bases between the two germline ends. The CDR3 is made up of 15 amino acids. Germline assignment: CDR1 SNHLY and CDR2 FYNNEI.

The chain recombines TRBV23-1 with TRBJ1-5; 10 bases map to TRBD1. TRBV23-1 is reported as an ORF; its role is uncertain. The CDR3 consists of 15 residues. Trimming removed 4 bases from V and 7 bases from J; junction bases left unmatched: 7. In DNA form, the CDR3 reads TGCGCCAGCAGTCCTCCGGGACAGGGGCAACAGCCCCAGCATTTT. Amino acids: CASSPPGQGQQPQHF.

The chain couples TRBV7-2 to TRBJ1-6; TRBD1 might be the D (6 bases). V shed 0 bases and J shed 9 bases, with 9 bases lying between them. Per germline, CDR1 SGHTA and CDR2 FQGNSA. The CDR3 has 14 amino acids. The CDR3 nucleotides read TGTGCCAGCAGCTTAGCGCAGGGGAGTTCACCCCTCCACTTT. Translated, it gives CASSLAQGSSPLHF.

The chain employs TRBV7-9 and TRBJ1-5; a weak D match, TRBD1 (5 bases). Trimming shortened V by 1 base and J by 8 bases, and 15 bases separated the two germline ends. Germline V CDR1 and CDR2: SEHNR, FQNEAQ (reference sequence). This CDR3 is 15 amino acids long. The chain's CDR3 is CASSLGAGRGEPQHF. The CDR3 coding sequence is TGTGCCAGCAGCTTAGGGGCAGGGCGGGGAGAGCCCCAGCATTTT.

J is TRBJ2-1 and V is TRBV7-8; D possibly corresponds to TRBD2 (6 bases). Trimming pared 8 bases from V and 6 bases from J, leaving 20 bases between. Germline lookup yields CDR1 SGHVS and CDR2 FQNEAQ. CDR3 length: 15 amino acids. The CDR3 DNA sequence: TGTGCCAGCCTAACGGAGAGCGGGCTGTCCAATGAGCAGTTCTTC. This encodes CASLTESGLSNEQFF.

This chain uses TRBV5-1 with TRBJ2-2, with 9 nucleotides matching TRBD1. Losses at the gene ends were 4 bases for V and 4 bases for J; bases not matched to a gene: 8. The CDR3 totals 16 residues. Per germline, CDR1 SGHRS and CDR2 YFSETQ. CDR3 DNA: TGCGCCAGCAGCGACCCGGGACAGGGCCCCACCGGGGAGCTGTTTTTT. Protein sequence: CASSDPGQGPTGELFF.

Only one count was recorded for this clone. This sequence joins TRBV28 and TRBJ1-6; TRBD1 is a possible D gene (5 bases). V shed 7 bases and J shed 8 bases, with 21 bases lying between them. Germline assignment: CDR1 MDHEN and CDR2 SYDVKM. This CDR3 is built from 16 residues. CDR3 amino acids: CASTPPRGGWDSPLHF. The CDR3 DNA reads TGTGCCAGCACCCCTCCCCGCGGGGGATGGGATTCACCCCTCCACTTT.

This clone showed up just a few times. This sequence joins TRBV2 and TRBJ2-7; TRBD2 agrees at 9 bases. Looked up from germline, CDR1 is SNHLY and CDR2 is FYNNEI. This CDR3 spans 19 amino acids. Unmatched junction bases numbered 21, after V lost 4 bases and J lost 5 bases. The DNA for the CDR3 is TGTGCCAGCAGTGGAATAGCGGGAGAGACGTCCCTGGGCGGGAACGAGCAGTACTTC. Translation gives CASSGIAGETSLGGNEQYF.

The CDR3 coding sequence is TGTGCCAGCAGTGAATCGGAGTTATATGGCTACACCTTC. Its translation: CASSESELYGYTF. The rearrangement joins TRBV25-1 to TRBJ1-2; D not certain. V was clipped by 1 base and J by 5 bases, with 8 bases between them. The CDR3 totals 13 residues. CDR1 and CDR2 (germline): MGHDK, SYGVNS.

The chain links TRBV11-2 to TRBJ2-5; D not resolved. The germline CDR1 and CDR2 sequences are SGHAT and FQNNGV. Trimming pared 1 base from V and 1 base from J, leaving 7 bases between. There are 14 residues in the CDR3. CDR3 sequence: CASSLVPSQETQYF. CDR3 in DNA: TGTGCCAGCAGCTTAGTCCCCAGCCAAGAGACCCAGTACTTC.

DNA of the CDR3: TGTGCCAGCAGCCCCACCGGGACAGCCTTCTACGAGCAGTACTTC. The encoded protein is CASSPTGTAFYEQYF. The chain links TRBV3-1 (or the pseudogene TRBV3-2) to TRBJ2-7; 7 nucleotides agree with TRBD1. The germline gives CDR1 LGHDT, CDR2 YNNKEL (reference sequence). This CDR3 comprises 15 residues. V lost 4 bases and J lost 3; bases outside the gene matches: 9.

In DNA, the CDR3 is TGTGCCAGCAGTGGACAGGTTAATCAGCCCCAGCATTTT. Protein: CASSGQVNQPQHF. This chain links TRBV2 with TRBJ1-5; D is possibly TRBD1 (6 bases). This CDR3 is built from 13 residues. The V and J ends lost 4 bases and 4 bases respectively, with 8 bases between them. Germline CDR1 is SNHLY and CDR2 is FYNNEI.

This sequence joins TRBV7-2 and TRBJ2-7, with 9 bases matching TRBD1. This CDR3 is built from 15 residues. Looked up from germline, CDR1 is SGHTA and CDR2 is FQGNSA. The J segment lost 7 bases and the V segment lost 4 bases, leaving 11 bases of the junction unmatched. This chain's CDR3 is CASSSRQGGFREQYF. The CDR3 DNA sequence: TGTGCCAGCAGCTCCCGACAGGGGGGGTTTAGAGAGCAGTACTTC.

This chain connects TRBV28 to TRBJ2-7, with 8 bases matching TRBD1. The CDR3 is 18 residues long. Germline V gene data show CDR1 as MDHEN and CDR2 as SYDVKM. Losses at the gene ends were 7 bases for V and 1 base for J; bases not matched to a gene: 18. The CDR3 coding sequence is TGTGCCAGCACTACATTGCTTGGCCGGGACAGGCAATCCTACGAGCAGTACTTC. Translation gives CASTTLLGRDRQSYEQYF.

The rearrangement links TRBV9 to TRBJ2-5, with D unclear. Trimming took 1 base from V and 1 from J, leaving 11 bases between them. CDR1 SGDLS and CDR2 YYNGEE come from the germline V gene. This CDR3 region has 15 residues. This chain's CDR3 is CASSVTPSPQETQYF. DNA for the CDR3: TGTGCCAGCAGCGTAACCCCCAGTCCCCAAGAGACCCAGTACTTC.

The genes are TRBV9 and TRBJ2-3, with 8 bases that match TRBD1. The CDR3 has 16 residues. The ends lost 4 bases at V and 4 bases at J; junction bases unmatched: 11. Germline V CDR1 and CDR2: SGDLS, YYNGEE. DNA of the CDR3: TGTGCCAGCAGCCCCGTTGGGACAGGCCCCGCAGATACGCAGTATTTT. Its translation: CASSPVGTGPADTQYF.

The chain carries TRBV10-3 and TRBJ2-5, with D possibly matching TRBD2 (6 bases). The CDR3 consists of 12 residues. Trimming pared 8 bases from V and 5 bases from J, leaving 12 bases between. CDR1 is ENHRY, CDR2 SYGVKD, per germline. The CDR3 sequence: CAIGGSEETQYF. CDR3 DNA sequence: TGTGCCATCGGAGGGAGTGAGGAGACCCAGTACTTC.

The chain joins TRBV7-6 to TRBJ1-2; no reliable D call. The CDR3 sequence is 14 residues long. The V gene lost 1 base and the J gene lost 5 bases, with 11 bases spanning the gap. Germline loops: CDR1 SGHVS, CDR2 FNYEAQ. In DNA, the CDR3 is TGTGCCAGCAGCTTAGAACCAGCGGGGTATGGCTACACCTTC. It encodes CASSLEPAGYGYTF.

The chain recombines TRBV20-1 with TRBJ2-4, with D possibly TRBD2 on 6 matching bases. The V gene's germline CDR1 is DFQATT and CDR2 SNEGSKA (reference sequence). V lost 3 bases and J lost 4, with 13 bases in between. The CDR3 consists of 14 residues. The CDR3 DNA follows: TGCAGTGCTAGTGCGGGACTCCAGAAAAACATTCAGTACTTC. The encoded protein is CSASAGLQKNIQYF.

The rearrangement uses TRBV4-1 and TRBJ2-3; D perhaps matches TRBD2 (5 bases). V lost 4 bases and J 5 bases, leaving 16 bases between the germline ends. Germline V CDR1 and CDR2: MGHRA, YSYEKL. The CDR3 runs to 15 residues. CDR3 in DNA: TGCGCCAGCAGCCCCTCGGGGAGCAGGCGAGATACGCAGTATTTT. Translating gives CASSPSGSRRDTQYF.

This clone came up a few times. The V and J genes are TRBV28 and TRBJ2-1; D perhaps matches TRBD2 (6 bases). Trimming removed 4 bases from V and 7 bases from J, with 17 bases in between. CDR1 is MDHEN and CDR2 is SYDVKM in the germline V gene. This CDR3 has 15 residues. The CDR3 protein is CASSSATRVVNEQFF. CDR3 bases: TGTGCCAGCAGTTCCGCGACTAGGGTGGTTAATGAGCAGTTCTTC.